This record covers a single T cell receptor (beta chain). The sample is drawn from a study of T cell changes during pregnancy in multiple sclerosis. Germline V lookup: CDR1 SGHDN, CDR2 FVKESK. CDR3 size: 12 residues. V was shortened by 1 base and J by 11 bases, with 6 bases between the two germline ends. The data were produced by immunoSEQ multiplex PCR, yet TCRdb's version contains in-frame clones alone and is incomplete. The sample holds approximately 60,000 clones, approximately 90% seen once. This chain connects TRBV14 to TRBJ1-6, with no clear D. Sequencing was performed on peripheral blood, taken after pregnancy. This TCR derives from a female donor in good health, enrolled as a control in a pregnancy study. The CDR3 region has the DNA TGTGCCAGCAGCCAAGGGGCCCCACCCCTCCACTTT. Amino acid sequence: CASSQGAPPLHF.